One T cell receptor (beta chain) is described in this entry. Produced via immunoSEQ multiplex PCR; TCRdb's table is partial and in-frame only. This table has tens of thousands of clones, 85% to 95% appearing once. Trimming cost V 4 bases and J 5 bases, with 15 bases left between them. Germline V gene lookup returns CDR1 LGHNA and CDR2 YSLEER. The length of the CDR3 is 15 residues. This entry is derived from a study of T cell changes during pregnancy in multiple sclerosis. The receptor was derived from a female donor in good health, enrolled as a control in a pregnancy study. This specimen was CD8+ T cells from peripheral blood mononuclear cells, taken in the third trimester of pregnancy. J is TRBJ1-5 and V is TRBV4-3; a weak D match, TRBD1 (5 bases). The CDR3 sequence is CASSRIWGEDQPQHF. CDR3 DNA: TGCGCCAGCAGCCGGATCTGGGGGGAAGATCAGCCCCAGCATTTT.